Listed below are T cell receptor beta chains from one sample, sequenced in a study of blood T cell repertoires in COVID-19. Clones were read by immunoSEQ multiplex PCR, and TCRdb kept only the in-frame ones, dropping some. The table records about 100,000 clones, over 65% of them present only once. Source material: peripheral blood. The receptor set was obtained from a human donor in a cohort sampled during active COVID-19. The CDR3 runs from the conserved cysteine through the conserved F or W. A D gene is named only where the DNA matches it firmly. Expanded clones are given a class, and other clones once, few, many or no size at all.

j_gene: TRBJ1-5; d_gene: .; v_gene: TRBV10-2; abundance: .; CDR3aa: CASTSVRSQPQHF; CDR3nt: TGCGCCAGCACTTCAGTGCGGAGTCAGCCCCAGCATTTT
j_gene: TRBJ1-2; d_gene: TRBD1; v_gene: TRBV7-8; abundance: .; CDR3aa: CASSPMIGTGGLYGYTF; CDR3nt: TGTGCCAGCAGCCCAATGATCGGGACAGGGGGCCTCTATGGCTACACCTTC
j_gene: TRBJ1-1; d_gene: TRBD1; v_gene: TRBV10-1; abundance: .; CDR3aa: CASSPNRGGTEAFF; CDR3nt: TGCGCCAGCAGTCCAAACAGGGGCGGAACTGAAGCTTTCTTT
j_gene: TRBJ2-7; d_gene: .; v_gene: TRBV7-2; abundance: .; CDR3aa: CASTPRGSAYEQYF; CDR3nt: TGTGCCAGCACCCCTAGGGGGAGTGCCTACGAGCAGTACTTC
j_gene: TRBJ1-2; d_gene: .; v_gene: TRBV10-1; abundance: .; CDR3aa: CASSAFRSYGYTF; CDR3nt: TGCGCCAGCAGTGCTTTTAGGAGCTATGGCTACACCTTC
j_gene: TRBJ2-7; d_gene: .; v_gene: TRBV4-3; abundance: few; CDR3aa: CASSHNRDSSEQYF; CDR3nt: TGCGCCAGCAGCCATAACAGGGATTCTTCCGAGCAGTACTTC
j_gene: TRBJ2-5; d_gene: .; v_gene: TRBV9; abundance: .; CDR3aa: CASSVVGKGGTQYF; CDR3nt: TGTGCCAGCAGCGTAGTAGGGAAAGGAGGGACCCAGTACTTC
j_gene: TRBJ2-7; d_gene: .; v_gene: TRBV21-1; abundance: .; CDR3aa: CASSNDDRSGEQYF; CDR3nt: TGTGCCAGCAGCAACGACGACAGGAGCGGAGAGCAGTACTTC
j_gene: TRBJ2-1; d_gene: TRBD2; v_gene: TRBV2; abundance: .; CDR3aa: CASSPGGGRYNEQFF; CDR3nt: TGTGCCAGCAGTCCCGGGGGGGGGAGGTACAATGAGCAGTTCTTC
j_gene: TRBJ1-1; d_gene: TRBD1; v_gene: TRBV7-2; abundance: .; CDR3aa: CASTQDRGFAEAFF; CDR3nt: TGTGCCAGCACACAGGACAGGGGTTTTGCTGAAGCTTTCTTT
j_gene: TRBJ2-5; d_gene: TRBD2; v_gene: TRBV5-4; abundance: .; CDR3aa: CASSRGRDIQETQYF; CDR3nt: TGTGCCAGCAGCCGCGGGAGGGACATTCAAGAGACCCAGTACTTC
j_gene: TRBJ2-7; d_gene: TRBD2; v_gene: TRBV7-6; abundance: .; CDR3aa: CASSPKGLSGFGEQYF; CDR3nt: TGTGCCAGCAGCCCAAAGGGACTATCGGGTTTCGGGGAGCAGTACTTC
j_gene: TRBJ2-7; d_gene: .; v_gene: TRBV14; abundance: .; CDR3aa: CASSRAGHEQYF; CDR3nt: TGTGCCAGCAGCAGGGCGGGCCACGAGCAGTACTTC
j_gene: TRBJ2-3; d_gene: TRBD1; v_gene: TRBV5-6; abundance: few; CDR3aa: CASSLEGRGRVRTDTQYF; CDR3nt: TGTGCCAGCAGCTTGGAGGGCAGGGGGCGCGTTCGCACAGATACGCAGTATTTT
j_gene: TRBJ2-2; d_gene: .; v_gene: TRBV5-1; abundance: .; CDR3aa: CASSLDSGGIGNTGELFF; CDR3nt: TGCGCCAGCAGCTTAGACTCGGGGGGCATAGGGAACACCGGGGAGCTGTTTTTT
j_gene: TRBJ1-1; d_gene: .; v_gene: TRBV7-9; abundance: .; CDR3aa: CASSLAGQNTEAFF; CDR3nt: TGTGCCAGCAGCTTAGCGGGACAGAACACTGAAGCTTTCTTT
j_gene: TRBJ1-4; d_gene: .; v_gene: TRBV20-1; abundance: .; CDR3aa: CSASGGQATNEKLFF; CDR3nt: TGCAGTGCTAGTGGAGGGCAGGCAACTAATGAAAAACTGTTTTTT
j_gene: TRBJ1-4; d_gene: TRBD1; v_gene: TRBV7-2; abundance: .; CDR3aa: CASSLSGGGEKLFF; CDR3nt: TGTGCCAGCAGCTTATCAGGGGGTGGTGAAAAACTGTTTTTT
j_gene: TRBJ1-1; d_gene: TRBD1; v_gene: TRBV6-5; abundance: .; CDR3aa: CASTMTGSTEAFF; CDR3nt: TGTGCCAGCACCATGACAGGGAGCACTGAAGCTTTCTTT
j_gene: TRBJ1-3; d_gene: .; v_gene: TRBV3-1/TRBV3-2; abundance: .; CDR3aa: CALRGASHSGNTIYF; CDR3nt: TGTGCCCTCCGGGGGGCATCACACTCTGGAAACACCATATATTTT
j_gene: TRBJ2-3; d_gene: .; v_gene: TRBV9; abundance: .; CDR3aa: CASSPTGSGTDTQYF; CDR3nt: TGTGCCAGCAGCCCTACAGGGAGTGGCACAGATACGCAGTATTTT
j_gene: TRBJ2-7; d_gene: TRBD2; v_gene: TRBV6-6; abundance: .; CDR3aa: CASSPWRSSGGPSPYEQYF; CDR3nt: TGTGCCAGCAGTCCGTGGAGGAGTAGCGGGGGGCCGAGCCCCTACGAGCAGTACTTC
j_gene: TRBJ1-4; d_gene: .; v_gene: TRBV19; abundance: .; CDR3aa: CASSMGTSTNEKLFF; CDR3nt: TGTGCCAGTAGTATGGGCACCTCAACTAATGAAAAACTGTTTTTT
j_gene: TRBJ1-2; d_gene: TRBD1; v_gene: TRBV6-2/TRBV6-3; abundance: .; CDR3aa: CASSALRQGASTF; CDR3nt: TGTGCCAGCAGTGCCCTCCGGCAGGGGGCTTCGACCTTC
j_gene: TRBJ2-5; d_gene: .; v_gene: TRBV7-2; abundance: .; CDR3aa: CASSLVGQGRETQYF; CDR3nt: TGTGCCAGCAGCTTAGTTGGTCAGGGTAGGGAGACCCAGTACTTC
j_gene: TRBJ2-2; d_gene: .; v_gene: TRBV19; abundance: .; CDR3aa: CASSIARDEVNTGELFF; CDR3nt: TGTGCCAGTAGTATAGCCCGGGATGAGGTGAACACCGGGGAGCTGTTTTTT
j_gene: TRBJ2-1; d_gene: TRBD2; v_gene: TRBV3-1/TRBV3-2; abundance: .; CDR3aa: CASSPIRLAGAGYNEQFF; CDR3nt: TGTGCCAGCAGCCCGATTAGGCTAGCGGGGGCTGGGTACAATGAGCAGTTCTTC
j_gene: TRBJ2-1; d_gene: TRBD2; v_gene: TRBV9; abundance: few; CDR3aa: CASSVAGGPYNEQFF; CDR3nt: TGTGCCAGCAGCGTAGCGGGAGGGCCCTACAATGAGCAGTTCTTC
j_gene: TRBJ2-1; d_gene: .; v_gene: TRBV4-3; abundance: few; CDR3aa: CASSQESTTTSYHNEQFF; CDR3nt: TGCGCCAGCAGCCAAGAATCGACTACAACTAGCTACCACAATGAGCAGTTCTTC
j_gene: TRBJ1-1; d_gene: .; v_gene: TRBV11-2; abundance: once; CDR3aa: CASSLVGGNTEAFF; CDR3nt: TGTGCCAGCAGCTTAGTGGGGGGGAACACTGAAGCTTTCTTT
j_gene: TRBJ2-1; d_gene: TRBD2; v_gene: TRBV3-1/TRBV3-2; abundance: .; CDR3aa: CASSQDFAFGASGGADEQFF; CDR3nt: TGTGCCAGCAGCCAAGATTTTGCGTTCGGAGCTAGCGGGGGGGCGGACGAGCAGTTCTTC
j_gene: TRBJ2-5; d_gene: .; v_gene: TRBV6-6; abundance: .; CDR3aa: CASSYAGQKQETQYF; CDR3nt: TGTGCCAGCAGTTACGCTGGACAGAAACAAGAGACCCAGTACTTC
j_gene: TRBJ2-1; d_gene: TRBD2; v_gene: TRBV7-2; abundance: .; CDR3aa: CASSLAGRGGASVYEQFF; CDR3nt: TGTGCCAGCAGCTTAGCGGGCCGCGGGGGGGCCTCGGTCTATGAGCAGTTCTTC
j_gene: TRBJ1-5; d_gene: .; v_gene: TRBV5-6; abundance: .; CDR3aa: CASSLTQGSNQPQHF; CDR3nt: TGTGCCAGCAGCTTAACCCAGGGAAGCAATCAGCCCCAGCATTTT
j_gene: TRBJ2-7; d_gene: TRBD2; v_gene: TRBV27; abundance: .; CDR3aa: CASSPVAGSGEQYF; CDR3nt: TGTGCCAGCAGTCCCGTAGCGGGGTCTGGCGAGCAGTACTTC
j_gene: TRBJ2-2; d_gene: TRBD1; v_gene: TRBV19; abundance: once; CDR3aa: CASRLTGGAATGELFF; CDR3nt: TGTGCCAGTAGGCTGACAGGGGGCGCGGCAACCGGGGAGCTGTTTTTT
j_gene: TRBJ2-2; d_gene: .; v_gene: TRBV4-1; abundance: .; CDR3aa: CASSQDGGGNTGELFF; CDR3nt: TGCGCCAGCAGCCAAGATGGGGGAGGGAACACCGGGGAGCTGTTTTTT
j_gene: TRBJ2-5; d_gene: TRBD1; v_gene: TRBV3-1/TRBV3-2; abundance: .; CDR3aa: CASSQARPGDRGRKTQYF; CDR3nt: TGTGCCAGCAGCCAAGCCCGACCCGGGGACAGGGGACGAAAGACCCAGTACTTC
j_gene: TRBJ2-7; d_gene: TRBD1; v_gene: TRBV6-2/TRBV6-3; abundance: .; CDR3aa: CASSQGQSSAVYEQYF; CDR3nt: TGTGCCAGCAGCCAGGGACAGAGCTCGGCAGTGTACGAGCAGTACTTC
j_gene: TRBJ2-2; d_gene: TRBD2; v_gene: TRBV12-5; abundance: once; CDR3aa: CASAFPAGGMTGELFF; CDR3nt: TGTGCTAGTGCCTTCCCAGCGGGAGGAATGACCGGGGAGCTGTTTTTT
j_gene: TRBJ1-1; d_gene: TRBD1; v_gene: TRBV19; abundance: .; CDR3aa: CASRDRGLNTEAFF; CDR3nt: TGTGCCAGTAGGGACAGGGGTCTGAACACTGAAGCTTTCTTT
j_gene: TRBJ1-1; d_gene: TRBD1; v_gene: TRBV6-1; abundance: .; CDR3aa: CASSDQGASGVAFF; CDR3nt: TGTGCCAGCAGTGACCAGGGGGCTTCAGGAGTAGCTTTCTTT
j_gene: TRBJ2-6; d_gene: .; v_gene: TRBV7-7; abundance: .; CDR3aa: CASSLGSGSGANVLTF; CDR3nt: TGTGCTAGCAGCTTAGGGTCGGGATCAGGGGCCAACGTCCTGACTTTC
j_gene: TRBJ2-1; d_gene: TRBD1; v_gene: TRBV7-2; abundance: .; CDR3aa: CASSSGTGTIYNEQFF; CDR3nt: TGTGCCAGCAGCTCAGGGACAGGGACAATCTACAATGAGCAGTTCTTC
j_gene: TRBJ2-5; d_gene: TRBD2; v_gene: TRBV7-2; abundance: .; CDR3aa: CASRSSGGARETQYF; CDR3nt: TGTGCCAGCAGGAGTAGCGGGGGGGCCCGGGAGACCCAGTACTTC
j_gene: TRBJ2-1; d_gene: .; v_gene: TRBV6-5; abundance: .; CDR3aa: CASSSSGAFYNEQFF; CDR3nt: TGTGCCAGCAGTTCAAGCGGAGCCTTCTACAATGAGCAGTTCTTC
j_gene: TRBJ2-2; d_gene: .; v_gene: TRBV9; abundance: .; CDR3aa: CASSVSGSSGELFF; CDR3nt: TGTGCCAGCAGCGTATCAGGGTCTTCCGGGGAGCTGTTTTTT
j_gene: TRBJ2-1; d_gene: TRBD2; v_gene: TRBV6-2/TRBV6-3; abundance: .; CDR3aa: CASSSWTSGRNGEQFF; CDR3nt: TGTGCCAGCAGTTCCTGGACTAGCGGGAGGAACGGTGAGCAGTTCTTC
j_gene: TRBJ2-1; d_gene: TRBD2; v_gene: TRBV6-6; abundance: .; CDR3aa: CASTLLAGGYNEQFF; CDR3nt: TGTGCCAGCACCCTACTAGCGGGAGGGTACAATGAGCAGTTCTTC